This T cell receptor beta chain was found in a study of vaccination effects on CD4 cells after COVID-19. The wider study: In the ViraFEST assay, antigen-specific CD4+ clonotypes were identified by expansion after peptide-pool stimulation. Two doses of BNT162b2 or mRNA-1273 vaccine were administered to participants. Study-wide points: Among infection- and vaccine-induced clones, marked clonal contraction occurred late after vaccination.

Germline CDR1 MNHEY, CDR2 SMNVEV (reference sequence). Trimming cost V 2 bases and J 4 bases; bases outside gene matches: 8. The CDR3 spans 18 residues. Sequencing was performed with immunoSEQ multiplex PCR; in TCRdb, only in-frame clones are kept and a portion is missing. This table holds approximately 37,000 clones, 60% to 75% found once. At the end of about 10 days of culture, CD4+ T cells were isolated. As concerns this clone: Antigen unknown.

The TCR sequence derives from a human donor who received a COVID-19 vaccine. The chain carries TRBV27 and TRBJ2-1; TRBD2 matches 13 bases. The material was CD4+ T cells from PBMCs cultured without peptide, obtained before COVID-19 vaccination. CDR3 region: CASSLRGGLAGPYNEQFF. The CDR3 DNA reads TGTGCCAGCAGTTTACGGGGGGGACTAGCGGGGCCATACAATGAGCAGTTCTTC.